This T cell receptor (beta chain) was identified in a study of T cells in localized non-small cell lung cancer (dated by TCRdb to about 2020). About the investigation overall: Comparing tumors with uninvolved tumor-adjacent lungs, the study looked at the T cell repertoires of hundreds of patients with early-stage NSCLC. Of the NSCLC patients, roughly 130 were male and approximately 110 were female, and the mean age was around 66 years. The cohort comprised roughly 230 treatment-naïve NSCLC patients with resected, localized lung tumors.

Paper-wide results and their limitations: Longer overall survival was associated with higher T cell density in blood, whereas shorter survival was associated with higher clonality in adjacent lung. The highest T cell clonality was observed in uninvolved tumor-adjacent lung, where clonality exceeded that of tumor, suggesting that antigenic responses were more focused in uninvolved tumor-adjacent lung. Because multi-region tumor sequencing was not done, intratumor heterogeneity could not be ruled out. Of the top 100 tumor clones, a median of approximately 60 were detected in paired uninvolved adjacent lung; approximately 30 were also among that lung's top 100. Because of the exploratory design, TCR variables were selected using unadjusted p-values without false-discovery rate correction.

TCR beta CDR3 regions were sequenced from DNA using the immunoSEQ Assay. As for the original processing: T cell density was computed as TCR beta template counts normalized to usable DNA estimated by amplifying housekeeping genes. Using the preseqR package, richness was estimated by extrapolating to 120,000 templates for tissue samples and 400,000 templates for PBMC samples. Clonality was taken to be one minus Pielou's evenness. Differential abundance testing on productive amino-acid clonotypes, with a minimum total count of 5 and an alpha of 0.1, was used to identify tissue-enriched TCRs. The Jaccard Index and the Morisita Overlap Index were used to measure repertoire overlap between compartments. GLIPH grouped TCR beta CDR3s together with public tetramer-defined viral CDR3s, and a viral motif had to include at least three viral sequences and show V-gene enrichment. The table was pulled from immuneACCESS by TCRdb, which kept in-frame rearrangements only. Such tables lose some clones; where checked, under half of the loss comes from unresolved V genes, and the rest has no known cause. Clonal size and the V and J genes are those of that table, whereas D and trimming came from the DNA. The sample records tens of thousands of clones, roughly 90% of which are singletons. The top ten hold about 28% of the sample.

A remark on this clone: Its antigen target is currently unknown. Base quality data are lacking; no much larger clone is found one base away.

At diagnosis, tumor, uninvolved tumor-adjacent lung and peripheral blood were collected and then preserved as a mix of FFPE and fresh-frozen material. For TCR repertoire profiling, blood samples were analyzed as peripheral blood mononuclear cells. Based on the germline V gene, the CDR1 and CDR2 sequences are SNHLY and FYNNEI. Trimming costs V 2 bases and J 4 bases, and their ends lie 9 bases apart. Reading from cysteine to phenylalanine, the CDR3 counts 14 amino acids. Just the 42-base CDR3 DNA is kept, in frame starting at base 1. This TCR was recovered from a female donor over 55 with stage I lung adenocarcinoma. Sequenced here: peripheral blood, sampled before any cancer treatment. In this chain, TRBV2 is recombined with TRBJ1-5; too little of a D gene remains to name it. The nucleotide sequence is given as TGTGCCAGCAGTGAATTGGTAACTAATCAGCCCCAGCATTTT. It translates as CASSELVTNQPQHF.